What follows is one T cell receptor beta chain and its context. The data are from a study of blood T cell repertoires in COVID-19. Study information: Samples of COVID-19 (acute and convalescent) were obtained from the United States, Italy and Spain. PBMCs, B-cell-depleted T cells, or T cells provided the cDNA or gDNA that made up the material.

The CDR3 covers 14 residues. Germline trimming cut 3 bases from V and 8 bases from J; bases unmatched to any gene: 8. Germline V gives CDR1 MNHNS, CDR2 SASEGT. In the authors' methods: By means of reference gene primer amplification, nucleated cell counts were estimated. Here immunoSEQ multiplex PCR was the method, and the copy in TCRdb shows in-frame clones only, minus some. V and J calls and clone size are copied from that table; D and trimming were computed from the DNA. This sample has 150,000 to 200,000 clones, with around 87% found just once. The chain uses TRBV6-1 and TRBJ1-2, with 8 bases matching TRBD1. The sample was peripheral blood. This receptor was taken from a woman older than 75 in a cohort sampled during active or convalescent COVID-19. This chain's CDR3 is CASSDLQGVRGYTF. The CDR3, as DNA: TGTGCCAGCAGTGATCTACAGGGGGTTCGAGGCTACACCTTC.